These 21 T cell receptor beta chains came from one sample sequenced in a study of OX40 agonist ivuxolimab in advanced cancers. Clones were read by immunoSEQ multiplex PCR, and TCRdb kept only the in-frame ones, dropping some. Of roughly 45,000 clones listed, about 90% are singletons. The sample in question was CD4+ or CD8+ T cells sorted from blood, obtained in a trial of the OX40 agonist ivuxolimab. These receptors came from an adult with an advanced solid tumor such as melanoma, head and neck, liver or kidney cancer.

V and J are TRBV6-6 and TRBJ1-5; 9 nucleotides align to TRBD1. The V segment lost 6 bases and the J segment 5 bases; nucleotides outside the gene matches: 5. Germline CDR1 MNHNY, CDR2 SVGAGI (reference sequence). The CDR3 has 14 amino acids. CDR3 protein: CASSATGGDQPQHF. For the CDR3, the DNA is TGTGCCAGCAGCGCCACAGGGGGCGATCAGCCCCAGCATTTT.

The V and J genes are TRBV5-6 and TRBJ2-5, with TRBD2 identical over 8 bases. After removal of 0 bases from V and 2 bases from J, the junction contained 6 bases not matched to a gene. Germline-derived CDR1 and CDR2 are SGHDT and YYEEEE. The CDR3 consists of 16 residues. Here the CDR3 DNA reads TGTGCCAGCAGCTTGGGGGATAGCGGGACACAAGAGACCCAGTACTTC. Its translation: CASSLGDSGTQETQYF.

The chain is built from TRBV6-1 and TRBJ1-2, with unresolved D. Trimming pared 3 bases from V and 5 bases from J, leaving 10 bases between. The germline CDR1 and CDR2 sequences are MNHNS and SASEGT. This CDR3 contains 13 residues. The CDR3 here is CASSDPRSYGYTF. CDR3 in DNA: TGTGCCAGCAGTGATCCCAGATCATATGGCTACACCTTC.

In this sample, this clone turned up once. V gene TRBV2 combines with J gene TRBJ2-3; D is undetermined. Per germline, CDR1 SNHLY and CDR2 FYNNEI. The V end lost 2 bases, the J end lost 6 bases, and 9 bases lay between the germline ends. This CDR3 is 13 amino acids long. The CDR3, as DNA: TGTGCCAGCAGTGAACAGGCTGGGGATACGCAGTATTTT. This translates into CASSEQAGDTQYF.

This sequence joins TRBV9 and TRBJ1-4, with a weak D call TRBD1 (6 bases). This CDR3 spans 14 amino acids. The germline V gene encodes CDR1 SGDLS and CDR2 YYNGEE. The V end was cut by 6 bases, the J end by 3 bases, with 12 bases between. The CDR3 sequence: CASNQGQSNEKLFF. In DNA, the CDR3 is TGTGCCAGCAACCAGGGGCAGTCTAATGAAAAACTGTTTTTT.

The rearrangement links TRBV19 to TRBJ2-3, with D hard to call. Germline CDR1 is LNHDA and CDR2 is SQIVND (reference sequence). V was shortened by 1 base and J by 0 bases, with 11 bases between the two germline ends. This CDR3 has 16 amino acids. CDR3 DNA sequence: TGTGCCAGTAGTATAGGATCCAGAGCTAGCACAGATACGCAGTATTTT. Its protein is CASSIGSRASTDTQYF. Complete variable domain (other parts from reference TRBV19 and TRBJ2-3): DGGITQSPKYLFRKEGQNVTLSCEQNLNHDAMYWYRQDPGQGLRLIYYSQIVNDFQKGDIAEGYSVSREKKESFPLTVTSAQKNPTAFYLCASSIGSRASTDTQYFGPGTRLTVL.

CDR3 sequence reads: CASSSGQGSNQPQHF. CDR3 nucleotides: TGTGCCAGCAGTTCGGGACAGGGAAGCAATCAGCCCCAGCATTTT. V gene TRBV6-5 combines with J gene TRBJ1-5; 9 bases are shared with TRBD1. Germline-derived CDR1 and CDR2 are MNHEY and SVGAGI. CDR3 length: 15 amino acids. V shed 4 bases and J 1 base; nucleotides not matched to a gene: 2.

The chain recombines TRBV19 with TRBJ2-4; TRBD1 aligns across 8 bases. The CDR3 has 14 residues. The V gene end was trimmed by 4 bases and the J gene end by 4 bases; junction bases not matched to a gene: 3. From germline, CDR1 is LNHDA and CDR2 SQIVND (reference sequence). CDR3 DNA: TGTGCCAGTAGTACAGGACAGGGAAAAAACATTCAGTACTTC. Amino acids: CASSTGQGKNIQYF.

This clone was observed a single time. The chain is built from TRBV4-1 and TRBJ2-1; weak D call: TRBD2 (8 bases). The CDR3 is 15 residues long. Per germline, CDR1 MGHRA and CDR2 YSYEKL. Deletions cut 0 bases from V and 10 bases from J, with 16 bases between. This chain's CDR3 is CASSQDPGGGREQFF. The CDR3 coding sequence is TGCGCCAGCAGCCAAGACCCGGGAGGGGGCCGCGAGCAGTTCTTC.

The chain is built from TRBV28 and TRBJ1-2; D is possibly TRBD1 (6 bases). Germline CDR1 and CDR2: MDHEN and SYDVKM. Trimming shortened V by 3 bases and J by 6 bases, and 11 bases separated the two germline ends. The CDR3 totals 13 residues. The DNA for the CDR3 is TGTGCCAGCAGTTTGGGGGGCGCGGATGGCTACACCTTC. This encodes CASSLGGADGYTF.

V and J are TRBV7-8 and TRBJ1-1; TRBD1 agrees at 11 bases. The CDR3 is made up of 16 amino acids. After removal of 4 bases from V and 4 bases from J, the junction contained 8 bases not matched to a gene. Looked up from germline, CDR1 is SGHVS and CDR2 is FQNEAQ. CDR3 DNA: TGTGCCAGCAGCTCCACCCGGGACAGGGGGGGCACTGAAGCTTTCTTT. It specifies CASSSTRDRGGTEAFF. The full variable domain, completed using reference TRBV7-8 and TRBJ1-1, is GAGVSQSPRYKVAKRGQDVALRCDPISGHVSLFWYQQALGQGPEFLTYFQNEAQLDKSGLPSDRFFAERPEGSVSTLKIQRTQQEDSAVYLCASSSTRDRGGTEAFFGQGTRLTVV.

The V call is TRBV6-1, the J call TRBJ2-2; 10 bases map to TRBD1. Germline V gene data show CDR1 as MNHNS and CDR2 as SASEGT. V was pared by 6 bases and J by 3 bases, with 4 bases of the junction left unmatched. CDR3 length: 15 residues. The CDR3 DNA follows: TGTGCCAGCAGGGCCGGGACAGGGGACACCGGGGAGCTGTTTTTT. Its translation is CASRAGTGDTGELFF.

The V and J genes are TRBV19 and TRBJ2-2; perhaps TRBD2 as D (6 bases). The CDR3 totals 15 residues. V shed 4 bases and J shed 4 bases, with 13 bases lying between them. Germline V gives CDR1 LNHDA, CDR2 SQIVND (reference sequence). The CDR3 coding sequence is TGTGCCAGTAGTACCAGGATCGGGGGCACCGGGGAGCTGTTTTTT. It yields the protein CASSTRIGGTGELFF. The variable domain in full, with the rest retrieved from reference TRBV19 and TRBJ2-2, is DGGITQSPKYLFRKEGQNVTLSCEQNLNHDAMYWYRQDPGQGLRLIYYSQIVNDFQKGDIAEGYSVSREKKESFPLTVTSAQKNPTAFYLCASSTRIGGTGELFFGEGSRLTVL.

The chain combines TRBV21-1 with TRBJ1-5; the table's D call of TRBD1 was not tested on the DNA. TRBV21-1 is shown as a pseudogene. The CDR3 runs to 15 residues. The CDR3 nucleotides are TGTGCCAGCAGCGGGACAGGGGGCGCGGGTCAGCCCCAGCATTTT. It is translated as CASSGTGGAGQPQHF.

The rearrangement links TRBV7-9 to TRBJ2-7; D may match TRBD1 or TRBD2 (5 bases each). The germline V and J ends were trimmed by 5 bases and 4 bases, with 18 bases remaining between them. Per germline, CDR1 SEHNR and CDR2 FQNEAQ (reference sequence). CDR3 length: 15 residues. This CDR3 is CASSGERDLNYEQYF. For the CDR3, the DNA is TGTGCCAGCAGCGGAGAACGGGACCTCAATTACGAGCAGTACTTC. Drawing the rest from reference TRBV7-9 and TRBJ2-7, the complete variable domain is DTGVSQNPRHKITKRGQNVTFRCDPISEHNRLYWYRQTLGQGPEFLTYFQNEAQLEKSRLLSDRFSAERPKGSFSTLEIQRTEQGDSAMYLCASSGERDLNYEQYFGPGTRLTVT.

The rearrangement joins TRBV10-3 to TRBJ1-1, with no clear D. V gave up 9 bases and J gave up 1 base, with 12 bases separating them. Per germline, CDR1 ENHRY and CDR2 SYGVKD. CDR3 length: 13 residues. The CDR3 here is CAIRKGENTEAFF. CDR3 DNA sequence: TGTGCCATACGAAAGGGAGAGAACACTGAAGCTTTCTTT.

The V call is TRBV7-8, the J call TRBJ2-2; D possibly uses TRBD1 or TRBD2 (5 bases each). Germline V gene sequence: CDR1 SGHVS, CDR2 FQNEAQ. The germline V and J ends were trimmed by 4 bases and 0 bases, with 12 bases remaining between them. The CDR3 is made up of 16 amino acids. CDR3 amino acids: CASSSTGTPNTGELFF. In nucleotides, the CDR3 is TGTGCCAGCAGCTCGACCGGGACCCCGAACACCGGGGAGCTGTTTTTT.

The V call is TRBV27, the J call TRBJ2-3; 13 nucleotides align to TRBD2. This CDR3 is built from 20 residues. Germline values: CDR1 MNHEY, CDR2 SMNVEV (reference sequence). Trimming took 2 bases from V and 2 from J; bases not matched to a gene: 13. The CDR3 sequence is CASSLKTSGGLYLNTDTQYF. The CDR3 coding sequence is TGTGCCAGCAGTTTAAAGACTAGCGGGGGGCTGTATCTTAACACAGATACGCAGTATTTT.

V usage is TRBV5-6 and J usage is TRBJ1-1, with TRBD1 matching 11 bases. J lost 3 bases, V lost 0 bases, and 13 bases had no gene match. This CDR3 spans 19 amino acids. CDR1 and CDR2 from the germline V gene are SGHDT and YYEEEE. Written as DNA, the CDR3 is TGTGCCAGCAGCTTGGTTGAGGACAGGGGGCGTTGGGACCACACTGAAGCTTTCTTT. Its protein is CASSLVEDRGRWDHTEAFF. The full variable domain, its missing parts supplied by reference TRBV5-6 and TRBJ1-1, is DAGVTQSPTHLIKTRGQQVTLRCSPKSGHDTVSWYQQALGQGPQFIFQYYEEEERQRGNFPDRFSGHQFPNYSSELNVNALLLGDSALYLCASSLVEDRGRWDHTEAFFGQGTRLTVV.

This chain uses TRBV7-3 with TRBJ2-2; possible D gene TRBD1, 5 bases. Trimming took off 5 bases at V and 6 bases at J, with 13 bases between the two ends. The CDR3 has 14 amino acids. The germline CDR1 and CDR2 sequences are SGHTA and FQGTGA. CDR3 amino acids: CASSHGRASGELFF. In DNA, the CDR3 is TGTGCCAGCAGCCACGGCAGGGCGTCCGGGGAGCTGTTTTTT. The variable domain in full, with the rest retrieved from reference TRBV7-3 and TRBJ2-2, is GAGVSQTPSNKVTEKGKYVELRCDPISGHTALYWYRQSLGQGPEFLIYFQGTGAADDSGLPNDRFFAVRPEGSVSTLKIQRTERGDSAVYLCASSHGRASGELFFGEGSRLTVL.

CDR3: CASSFATGELFF. The CDR3 nucleotides are TGTGCCAGCAGCTTCGCTACCGGGGAGCTGTTTTTT. J is TRBJ2-2 and V is TRBV7-9; D unresolved. The CDR3 spans 12 residues. V was trimmed by 3 bases and J by 5 bases, leaving 4 bases between them. Germline V gene lookup returns CDR1 SEHNR and CDR2 FQNEAQ (reference sequence).